This T cell receptor (beta chain) appears in the sequencing data of a study of early T cells in non-severe SARS-CoV-2 infection. Study-level background: Bulk RNA isolated from unsorted whole blood underwent sequencing; chains were not paired.

This clonotype was observed at least ten times. TCRdb processed the 5' RACE reads anew with MiXCR; each CDR3 protein has one entry. The table has tens of thousands of distinct CDR3 sequences, 5.3% seen once. This CDR3 comprises 12 residues. Germline CDR1 reads DFQATT; CDR2 reads SNEGSKA (reference sequence). Trimming at V came to 5 bases and at J to 0 bases, leaving 1 base not matched to a gene. The receptor's source is an adult who was a healthcare worker with PCR-confirmed SARS-CoV-2 infection or an uninfected control (not recorded which). Sequencing was performed on whole blood. This chain links TRBV20-1 with TRBJ2-7, with 7 positions matching TRBD1. The CDR3 spells CSAGDSSYEQYF. CDR3 coding DNA: TGCAGTGCTGGGGACAGCTCCTACGAGCAGTACTTC.